Listed below are T cell receptor beta chains from one sample, sequenced in a study of blood T cells in healthy people across ages. TCRdb re-derived calls from the 5' RACE reads in MiXCR, one entry per CDR3 protein. The table has roughly 800,000 distinct CDR3 sequences, roughly 50% seen once. The sequencing sample was made of blood. These receptor sequences come from a man aged 30-40 years in good health. CDR3s include the opening cysteine and the closing phenylalanine or tryptophan. Fields, in order: CDR3 DNA, CDR3 protein, clone size, D gene, V gene, CDR3 length, J gene. A D gene is named only where the DNA matches it firmly. Where a row states a size, it is once, few, many or the class of an expanded clone; other rows omit it.

TGCGCCAGCAGCTTTGGTGGGACTAGCACAGATACGCAGTATTTT,CASSFGGTSTDTQYF,.,.,TRBV5-1,15,TRBJ2-3
TGTGCAAGTGGCTATAAATCCTACGAGCAGTACTTC,CASGYKSYEQYF,.,.,TRBV28,12,TRBJ2-7
TGTGCCACCAGCAGAGAGCCCTACAGGGGTGTGCCGTCCGTCACCTTC,CATSREPYRGVPSVTF,.,TRBD1,TRBV15,16,TRBJ1-2
TGCGCCAGCAGCCATCCTTCTAGCGGAGGGCAAGAGACCCAGTACTTC,CASSHPSSGGQETQYF,.,TRBD2,TRBV4-1,16,TRBJ2-5
TGTGCCAGCGAAGGGGGATGGAGTTCACCCCTCCACTTT,CASEGGWSSPLHF,.,.,TRBV6-1,13,TRBJ1-6
TGTGCCATCAGTGGGGCGGGGATCAGCCACGAGCAGTACTTC,CAISGAGISHEQYF,.,.,TRBV10-3,14,TRBJ2-7
TGTGCCAGCGGCCGATCTAACTATGGCTACACCTTC,CASGRSNYGYTF,.,.,TRBV12-3/TRBV12-4,12,TRBJ1-2
TGCGCCAGCACTGGGGGTTCCTCCTACAATGAGCAGTACTTC,CASTGGSSYNEQYF,.,.,TRBV5-1,14,TRBJ2-7
TGTGCCAGCAGCTCTTTACTAGCGGGGGGCATCAATGAGCAGTTCTTC,CASSSLLAGGINEQFF,.,TRBD2,TRBV7-2,16,TRBJ2-1
TGTGCCAGCAGTCTAGACCCCAGCACAGATACGCAGTATTTT,CASSLDPSTDTQYF,few,.,TRBV6-5,14,TRBJ2-3
TGTGCCAGCAGCTTAGACAGATTGGCCAACGTCCTGACTTTC,CASSLDRLANVLTF,.,.,TRBV11-2,14,TRBJ2-6
TGCAGTGCCAACCCATCAAACAGGGATGGCTACGAGCAGTACTTC,CSANPSNRDGYEQYF,.,.,TRBV20-1,15,TRBJ2-7
TGTGCCAGCAGCTCAGGACTAGCTGGGGCCAACGTCCTGACTTTC,CASSSGLAGANVLTF,.,TRBD2,TRBV5-6,15,TRBJ2-6
TGTGCCAGCAGCGACGGTTCGGGACAGCACCAAGAGACCCAGTACTTC,CASSDGSGQHQETQYF,.,TRBD1,TRBV25-1,16,TRBJ2-5
TGTGCCAGCAGTGTACAGGGGAGGGGGTCCTATAATTCACCCCTCCACTTT,CASSVQGRGSYNSPLHF,.,TRBD1,TRBV12-3/TRBV12-4,17,TRBJ1-6
TGCAGCGTTTTGGCAGGGGGTCAAAAACTGTTTTTT,CSVLAGGQKLFF,.,TRBD1,TRBV29-1,12,TRBJ1-4
TGCAGTGCTAGAGATGCGGGAAGTACAGATACGCAGTATTTT,CSARDAGSTDTQYF,.,.,TRBV20-1,14,TRBJ2-3
TGTGCCCGCAGTGAACTCATCATCCACGAGCAGTACTTC,CARSELIIHEQYF,.,.,TRBV2,13,TRBJ2-7
TGCAGCGTTGGAAATAGCGGGCCGTACGAGCAGTACTTC,CSVGNSGPYEQYF,few,TRBD2,TRBV29-1,13,TRBJ2-7
TGTGCCAGCAGCACCTCGTGGGGTTCAACACGGACTGAAGCTTTCTTT,CASSTSWGSTRTEAFF,.,.,TRBV13,16,TRBJ1-1
TGCAGCGTTCCACAGGGCCACGAGCAGTACTTC,CSVPQGHEQYF,few,.,TRBV29-1,11,TRBJ2-7
TGTGCCAACAGAGTCACAGGGGAGGCCTACGAGCAGTACTTC,CANRVTGEAYEQYF,.,.,TRBV6-5,14,TRBJ2-7
TGTGCCAGCAGCTTCAGCGGGACTGCCTTCAATGAGCAGTTCTTC,CASSFSGTAFNEQFF,.,TRBD2,TRBV11-2,15,TRBJ2-1